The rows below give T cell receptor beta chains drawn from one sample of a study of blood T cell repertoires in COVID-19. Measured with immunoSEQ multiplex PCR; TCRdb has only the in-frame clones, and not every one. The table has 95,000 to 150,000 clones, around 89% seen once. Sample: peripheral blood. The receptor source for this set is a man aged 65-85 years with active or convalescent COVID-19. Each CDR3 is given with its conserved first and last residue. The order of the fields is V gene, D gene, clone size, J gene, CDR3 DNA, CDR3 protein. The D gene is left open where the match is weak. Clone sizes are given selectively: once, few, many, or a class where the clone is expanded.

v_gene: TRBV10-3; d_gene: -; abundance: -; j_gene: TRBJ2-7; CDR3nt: TGTGCCATCAGTGAGTCAGAAGTTGCGGGATGGGCCTACGAGCAGTACTTC; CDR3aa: CAISESEVAGWAYEQYF
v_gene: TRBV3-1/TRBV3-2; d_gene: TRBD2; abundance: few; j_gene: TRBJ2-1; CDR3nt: TGTGCCAGCAGCCAAGATCCGAGGACTAGCGGGAGTGGTCGGCAGTTCTTC; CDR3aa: CASSQDPRTSGSGRQFF
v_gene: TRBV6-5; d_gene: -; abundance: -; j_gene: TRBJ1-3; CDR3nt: TGTGCCAGCACAAACATAATCTCTGGAAACACCATATATTTT; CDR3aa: CASTNIISGNTIYF
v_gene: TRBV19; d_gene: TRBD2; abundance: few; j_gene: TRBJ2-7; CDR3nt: TGTGCCAGTAGCGTTACTAGCGGGTCTACCTCCTACGAGCAGTACTTC; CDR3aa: CASSVTSGSTSYEQYF
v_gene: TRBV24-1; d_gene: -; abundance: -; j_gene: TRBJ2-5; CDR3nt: TGTGCCACCAGTGAGGGGGGTTCGTACCAAGAGACCCAGTACTTC; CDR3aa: CATSEGGSYQETQYF
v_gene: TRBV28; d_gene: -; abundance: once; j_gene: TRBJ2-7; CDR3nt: TGTGCCAGCAGTTTATTAACGGGGGAGCAGTACTTC; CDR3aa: CASSLLTGEQYF
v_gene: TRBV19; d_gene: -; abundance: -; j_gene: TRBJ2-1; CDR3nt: TGTGCCAGTAGTATCCGGGGCAATGAGCAGTTCTTC; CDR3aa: CASSIRGNEQFF
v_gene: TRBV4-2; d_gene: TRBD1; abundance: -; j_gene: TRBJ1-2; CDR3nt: TGTGCCAGCAGCCAAGATCGGGACAGTCCGAGTACCTCTAACTATGGCTACACCTTC; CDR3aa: CASSQDRDSPSTSNYGYTF
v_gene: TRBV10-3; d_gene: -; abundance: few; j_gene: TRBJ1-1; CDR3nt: TGTGCCATCATGCCGACAGCCGATACCTTGAACACTGAAGCTTTCTTT; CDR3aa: CAIMPTADTLNTEAFF
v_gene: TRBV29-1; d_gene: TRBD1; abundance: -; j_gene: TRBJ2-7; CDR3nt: TGCAGCGTTGCAGGCGGGACAGGATCCTACGAGCAGTACTTC; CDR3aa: CSVAGGTGSYEQYF
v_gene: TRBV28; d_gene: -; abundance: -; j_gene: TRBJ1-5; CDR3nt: TGTGCCAGCAGACCTCTAAGAGCGGGCTCAAGCAATCAGCCCCAGCATTTT; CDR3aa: CASRPLRAGSSNQPQHF
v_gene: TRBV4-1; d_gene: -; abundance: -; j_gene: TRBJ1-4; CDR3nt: TGCGCCAGCAGCCCGGCGAGCGGAGACCCTGAAAAACTGTTTTTT; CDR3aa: CASSPASGDPEKLFF
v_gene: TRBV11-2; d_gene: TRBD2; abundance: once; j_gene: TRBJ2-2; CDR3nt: TGTGCCAGCAGCCCCCAGCGCCTAGCGGCGAACACCGGGGAGCTGTTTTTT; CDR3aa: CASSPQRLAANTGELFF
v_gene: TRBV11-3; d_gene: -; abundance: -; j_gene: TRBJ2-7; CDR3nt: TGTGCCAGCAGCTCGGGGAGCTCCTACGAGCAGTACTTC; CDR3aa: CASSSGSSYEQYF
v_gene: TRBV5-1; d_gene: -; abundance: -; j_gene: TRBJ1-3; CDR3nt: TGCGCCAGCAGCTTGTGGGCAGGGGTCGGAAACACCATATATTTT; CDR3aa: CASSLWAGVGNTIYF